A selection of T cell receptor beta chains follows, all from one sample in a study of T cells in localized non-small cell lung cancer. Here immunoSEQ multiplex PCR was the method, and the copy in TCRdb shows in-frame clones only, minus some. The sample shows roughly 31,000 clones, roughly 87% of them seen only once. The input for sequencing was peripheral blood, taken before any cancer treatment. The receptors originated from a woman aged 40-69 years with stage I lung adenocarcinoma. The CDR3 runs from the conserved cysteine through the conserved F or W. D genes are given only for firm matches. Not all rows give a size; the values are once, few, many and, for expanded clones, a class.

clone size,V gene,J gene,D gene,CDR3 DNA,CDR3 protein
NA,TRBV10-3,TRBJ1-2,NA,TGTGCCAGTCACAGTGGCCCTAACTATGGCTACACCTTC,CASHSGPNYGYTF
NA,TRBV7-2,TRBJ2-2,NA,TGTGCCAGCAGTCCCCCGGGGAAGGGGAACACCGGGGAGCTGTTTTTT,CASSPPGKGNTGELFF
NA,TRBV11-2,TRBJ2-6,TRBD1,TGTGCCAGCAGCGACGGCCGGGACAGGGGATCCGGGGCCAACGTCCTGACTTTC,CASSDGRDRGSGANVLTF
NA,TRBV11-2,TRBJ2-2,NA,TGTGCCAGCAGCTTAGAAGGCGGAAGCGGCGGGGAGCTGTTTTTT,CASSLEGGSGGELFF
NA,TRBV19,TRBJ2-7,TRBD2,TGTGCCAGTAGTATAAAATGGACTAGCGGGAGCTCCTACGAGCAGTACTTC,CASSIKWTSGSSYEQYF
NA,TRBV11-2,TRBJ1-6,NA,TGTGCCAGCAGCTTACTAGGGGGGTCCTATAATTCACCCCTCCACTTT,CASSLLGGSYNSPLHF
NA,TRBV11-3,TRBJ2-2,NA,TGTGCCAGCGCTAGCAGGGATGCCGGGGAGCTGTTTTTT,CASASRDAGELFF
NA,TRBV27,TRBJ1-5,NA,TGTGCCAGCAGTTTATCAACCAGCAATCAGCCCCAGCATTTT,CASSLSTSNQPQHF
NA,TRBV7-3,TRBJ2-2,NA,TGTGCCAGCACCACAGGATCCGGGGAGCTGTTTTTT,CASTTGSGELFF
NA,TRBV28,TRBJ1-5,NA,TGTGCCAGCAGTAACTTTATAGGGCAGGGCCACCAGCCCCAGCATTTT,CASSNFIGQGHQPQHF
NA,TRBV2,TRBJ2-1,TRBD2,TGTGCCAGCAATCGTGATAGCGGGAGTAATGAGCAGTTCTTC,CASNRDSGSNEQFF
NA,TRBV7-9,TRBJ2-3,TRBD1,TGTGCCAGCAGCTTAGCCCTTAGGGGGACAGAAGATACGCAGTATTTT,CASSLALRGTEDTQYF
NA,TRBV6-6,TRBJ2-1,NA,TGTGCCAGCACCTGGGGGGAGGGGGGCAATGAGCAGTTCTTC,CASTWGEGGNEQFF
NA,TRBV6-6,TRBJ2-7,TRBD2,TGTGCCAGCACCCAGGGGAGCGGGGGCTCCTACGAGCAGTACTTC,CASTQGSGGSYEQYF
NA,TRBV6-9,TRBJ1-2,NA,TGTGCCAGCAGTTACGTGGAGGGGGACTATGGCTACACCTTC,CASSYVEGDYGYTF
NA,TRBV4-3,TRBJ1-2,NA,TGCGCCAGCAGCCAATCACCGGGGACCCTCTCTTCCCAACCTAACTATGGCTACACCTTC,CASSQSPGTLSSQPNYGYTF
NA,TRBV14,TRBJ2-5,NA,TGTGCCAGCAGCCAAGAGTCAGAGACCCAGTACTTC,CASSQESETQYF
NA,TRBV5-4,TRBJ2-3,TRBD2,TGTGCCAGCAGCCCAAGCGGGGGGGCCCCAGATACGCAGTATTTT,CASSPSGGAPDTQYF
NA,TRBV11-2,TRBJ2-2,TRBD1,TGTGCCAGCAGAGACCGACAGGGGGCAACCGGGGAGCTGTTTTTT,CASRDRQGATGELFF
NA,TRBV25-1,TRBJ1-3,NA,TGTGCCAGCAGTGAGCCCCTTCTGGGACCCAGCTCTGGAAACACCATATATTTT,CASSEPLLGPSSGNTIYF
NA,TRBV7-8,TRBJ1-5,NA,TGTGCCAGCAGCCTCGGGGGGACGGACGGCAATCAGCCCCAGCATTTT,CASSLGGTDGNQPQHF
NA,TRBV6-5,TRBJ1-1,TRBD1,TGTGCCAGCAGTAGGGCAGGGGGCTACACTGAAGCTTTCTTT,CASSRAGGYTEAFF
NA,TRBV11-3,TRBJ2-1,NA,TGTGCCAGCAGCTTGGGTCAGTACAATGAGCAGTTCTTC,CASSLGQYNEQFF
NA,TRBV7-9,TRBJ2-7,NA,TGTGCCAGCAGCCCCACATCAGAATCCTACGAGCAGTACTTC,CASSPTSESYEQYF
NA,TRBV4-1,TRBJ2-1,TRBD2,TGCGCCAGCAGCCAAGCACGGGGGGGGAATGAGCAGTTCTTC,CASSQARGGNEQFF
NA,TRBV11-2,TRBJ1-4,TRBD1,TGTGCCAGCAGTTGGCAGGGGGCCGCAACTAATGAAAAACTGTTTTTT,CASSWQGAATNEKLFF
NA,TRBV7-3,TRBJ2-5,NA,TGTGCCAGCAGCTTATCTGGACAAGAGACCCAGTACTTC,CASSLSGQETQYF
NA,TRBV14,TRBJ2-5,TRBD1,TGTGCCAGCAGCCAAACAGGGGGCTTCGAGACCCAGTACTTC,CASSQTGGFETQYF
NA,TRBV13,TRBJ2-3,NA,TGTGCCAGCAGCTCTAGGCCCGAGGGACCCTCCACAGATACGCAGTATTTT,CASSSRPEGPSTDTQYF
NA,TRBV7-9,TRBJ2-6,NA,TGTGCCAGCAGCTCTGTGGCCAACGTCCTGACTTTC,CASSSVANVLTF
NA,TRBV9,TRBJ2-3,TRBD2,TGTGCCAGCAGCGTAGCTAGCGGGGGTCTTCCCGATACGCAGTATTTT,CASSVASGGLPDTQYF
once,TRBV6-6,TRBJ2-3,NA,TGTGCCAGCCTTGAGGGCTCCGGGGTCGAGCAGTATTTT,CASLEGSGVEQYF
NA,TRBV7-2,TRBJ2-1,NA,TGTGCCAGCAGCTTAGTGCAGGGGAGTGAGCAGTTCTTC,CASSLVQGSEQFF
few,TRBV7-2,TRBJ1-2,TRBD1,TGTGCCAGCAGCCAGGACAGGGTGAGCTACACCTTC,CASSQDRVSYTF
NA,TRBV11-2,TRBJ1-1,NA,TGTGCCAGCAGCTTCCCGGCCTCATCAAAAGCTTTCTTT,CASSFPASSKAFF
NA,TRBV6-5,TRBJ2-7,NA,TGTGCCAGCAGAACTTACTCCTACGAGCAGTACTTC,CASRTYSYEQYF
NA,TRBV4-3,TRBJ2-7,NA,TGCGCCAGCAGCCAAGATCCCTCCCCGTACGAGCAGTACTTC,CASSQDPSPYEQYF
NA,TRBV7-9,TRBJ1-2,TRBD1,TGTGCCAGCAGCTCGGGGACAGGGAGTGGCTACACCTTC,CASSSGTGSGYTF
NA,TRBV28,TRBJ1-5,NA,TGTGCCAGCAGTAGGGACTCTCAGCCCCAGCATTTT,CASSRDSQPQHF
NA,TRBV5-1,TRBJ2-1,TRBD1,TGCGCCAGCAGCTTGATGGGCGGGGACAGGGACTCGGGCGATGAGCAGTTCTTC,CASSLMGGDRDSGDEQFF
NA,TRBV28,TRBJ1-4,TRBD1,TGTGCCAGCAGTTTACCCCGGGACAGGGGAAATGAAAAACTGTTTTTT,CASSLPRDRGNEKLFF
once,TRBV18,TRBJ1-5,NA,TGTGCCAGCTCACCAGGGAGAGATCAGCCCCAGCATTTT,CASSPGRDQPQHF
NA,TRBV6-5,TRBJ2-3,TRBD1,TGTGCCAGCAGGTACGACAGGGACAAGGATACGCAGTATTTT,CASRYDRDKDTQYF
few,TRBV7-2,TRBJ2-2,NA,TGTGCCAGCAGCTTAACGGGAGACGGGGAGCTGTTTTTT,CASSLTGDGELFF
NA,TRBV11-2,TRBJ2-7,NA,TGTGCCAGCAGCTGGGGCCTACAGAGCGAGCAGTACTTC,CASSWGLQSEQYF
NA,TRBV11-2,TRBJ1-3,TRBD1,TGTGCCAGCAGCTCAGGGACAGGGACGGGAAACACCATATATTTT,CASSSGTGTGNTIYF
NA,TRBV7-7,TRBJ2-1,TRBD2,TGTGCCAGCAGCCCTGGGACTAGCGGGAGGCCGGCACTCGATGAGCAGTTCTTC,CASSPGTSGRPALDEQFF
NA,TRBV27,TRBJ2-1,TRBD2,TGTGCCAGCAGTCACGGACTAGCGGGAACCCGTGAGCAGTTCTTC,CASSHGLAGTREQFF
NA,TRBV7-9,TRBJ2-1,NA,TGTGCCAGCAGCTTTTACCCCACTAACAATGAGCAGTTCTTC,CASSFYPTNNEQFF
NA,TRBV5-6,TRBJ2-5,NA,TGTGCCAGCAGCGCAGGGACCAAGACCCAGTACTTC,CASSAGTKTQYF
NA,TRBV19,TRBJ1-5,TRBD1,TGTGCCAGTAGCACCGGACACTTCGACAGGGACAATCAGCCCCAGCATTTT,CASSTGHFDRDNQPQHF
NA,TRBV28,TRBJ1-2,NA,TGTGCCAGCAGTTTACGACAGATATATGGCTACACCTTC,CASSLRQIYGYTF
NA,TRBV27,TRBJ1-5,NA,TGTGCCAGCAGTCCTAAGGGGGATCAGCCCCAGCATTTT,CASSPKGDQPQHF
NA,TRBV9,TRBJ2-1,TRBD2,TGTGCCAGCAGCGTAGTAGCGGGAGGGCTGGGTCTGGATGAGCAGTTCTTC,CASSVVAGGLGLDEQFF
NA,TRBV19,TRBJ2-2,TRBD2,TGTGCCAGTACCCACGGCGGGGGGGCCGGGGAGCTGTTTTTT,CASTHGGGAGELFF
NA,TRBV9,TRBJ2-1,TRBD2,TGTGCCAGCAGCGTAATCCCTAGCGGGGGCGAGCAGTTCTTC,CASSVIPSGGEQFF